This TCR beta chain originates from a study of OX40 agonist ivuxolimab in advanced cancers. In the study overall: Ivuxolimab was a fully human IgG2 agonistic monoclonal antibody targeting the costimulatory receptor OX40 (CD134). A male proportion of 70% to 90% and a mean age of roughly 55 years, ranging from roughly 20 to 80, were recorded for the dose-escalation cohort. Intravenous ivuxolimab was administered to patients every 2 weeks at six dose levels: 0.01, 0.1, 0.3, 1.5, 3 and 10 mg/kg. The purpose of peripheral TCRbeta sequencing was to test whether ivuxolimab changed TCR sequence diversity and led to clonal T-cell expansion. Three dose-escalation patients achieved partial responses, one with hepatocellular carcinoma and two with cutaneous melanoma. Of the approximately 54 patients in dose escalation, some 20 had hepatocellular carcinoma, some 15 had melanoma, 9 had renal cell carcinoma and 9 had head and neck cancer. Prior anti-PD-1, anti-PD-L1 or anti-CTLA-4 therapy was permitted, and checkpoint inhibitors had been received by about 37% of dose-escalation patients. The monotherapy dose-escalation portion (N of about 57 patients) of the phase I ivuxolimab trial is reported in the paper. Points the paper makes about the study in general: Low levels of normalized T-cell clonal expansion were also seen in some patients who did not respond. At doses of 0.1 to 3.0 mg/kg, clonal expansion of both CD4+ and CD8+ blood T cells was observed from baseline to week 6. After ivuxolimab, CD8+ T cells had more expanded clones than CD4+ T cells on average. Partial responders in the 0.1-3.0 mg/kg groups had among the lowest normalized peripheral clonal expansion, especially among CD8+ T cells. Which antigens the clonally expanded peripheral T cells were specific for was not determined.

Of note for this clone: This receptor's antigen is unknown. Per-nucleotide qualities are absent, and no much larger clonotype sits a single base away.

Genomic DNA was extracted from sorted cells for sequencing of the TCRbeta CDR3 region. The immunoSEQ Assay was used for sequencing of TCRbeta CDR3 regions. As stored in TCRdb, this immuneACCESS dataset retains in-frame rearrangements with V and J assigned. A fraction of the clones does not appear; measured against another copy, unresolved V genes explain less than half of the discrepancy, and the remainder lacks a known reason. This sample holds about 45,000 clones; approximately 80% were observed only once. Around 2.5% of the sample lies in the top ten. Patients with autoimmune disease history or receiving systemic immunosuppression were excluded from the trial. Peripheral blood for TCR sequencing was drawn from every dose cohort at baseline, at cycle 4 day 1 and at cycle 7 day 1. Samples were obtained from an open-label, multicenter, first-in-human phase I dose-escalation trial of ivuxolimab. The trial enrolled adults with locally advanced or metastatic head and neck squamous cell, hepatocellular, melanoma or renal cell carcinoma. Before TCR sequencing, CD4+ and CD8+ T cells were separately sorted from peripheral blood.

This sequence was found in an adult with an advanced solid tumor such as melanoma, head and neck, liver or kidney cancer. This sample comprised CD4+ or CD8+ T cells sorted from blood, obtained in a trial of the OX40 agonist ivuxolimab.

The sequence in DNA is TGTGCCAGCAGCCACCGGGGGGGAGAGACCCAGTACTTC. This yields the protein CASSHRGGETQYF. The chain joins TRBV7-9 to TRBJ2-5, and 8 bases in between align with TRBD2. Spanning cysteine to phenylalanine, the CDR3 consists of 13 amino acids. The only DNA kept is the CDR3, 39 bases in frame from the first base. CDR1 and CDR2 were assigned from the germline V gene (reference sequence) as SEHNR and FQNEAQ. V has 5 bases trimmed and J has 4 bases trimmed; junction bases matching no gene number 3.